Listed below are T cell receptor beta chains from one sample, sequenced in a study of post-analysis software for immune sequencing data. TCRdb reprocessed the PCR reads via MiXCR and lists one record per CDR3 protein. The sample includes some 450,000 distinct CDR3 sequences, over 35% of them seen just once. Material for sequencing was blood. These TCRs come from a girl aged 5-17 years with multiple sclerosis. Each CDR3 is given with its conserved first and last residue. Fields, in order: D gene, clone size, V gene, J gene, CDR3 DNA, CDR3 protein. A D gene is named only where the DNA matches it firmly. The size of a clone is reported for some rows only, either as once, few or many, or as a class for expanded clones.

>NA|NA|TRBV20-1|TRBJ2-3
TGCAGTGCTAGAGTTGGCAGCGCTAGCACAGATACGCAGTATTTT
CSARVGSASTDTQYF
>NA|NA|TRBV12-3/TRBV12-4|TRBJ1-1
TGTGCCAGCAGTGCCCTCCTGGACTTGGGAGCTTTCTTT
CASSALLDLGAFF
>NA|NA|TRBV13|TRBJ2-7
TGTGCCAGCAGCTTAGGCCTGGGATCCAACTACGAGCAGTACTTC
CASSLGLGSNYEQYF
>NA|NA|TRBV5-1|TRBJ1-2
TGCGCCAGCAGCTTGGGGGAGGGCGTCTATGGCTACACCTTC
CASSLGEGVYGYTF
>NA|NA|TRBV28|TRBJ2-7
TGTGCCAGCAGCCTCACACGGTCCGGATCTTACGAGCAGTACTTC
CASSLTRSGSYEQYF
>TRBD1|NA|TRBV12-3/TRBV12-4|TRBJ1-5
TGTGCCAGCAGTGGGGGACAGGGAGGACAGCCCCAGCATTTT
CASSGGQGGQPQHF
>TRBD2|NA|TRBV24-1|TRBJ2-7
TGTGCCACCAGTGATTCCGGGACTAGCGGTCCCTACGAGCAGTACTTC
CATSDSGTSGPYEQYF
>NA|few|TRBV7-3|TRBJ2-3
TGTGCCAGCAGCTCCTCCCAAGATACGCAGTATTTT
CASSSSQDTQYF
>TRBD2|NA|TRBV7-8|TRBJ2-3
TGTGCCAGCAACCGAAGGGCTAGCGGGAGTGGCGCAGATACGCAGTATTTT
CASNRRASGSGADTQYF
>NA|few|TRBV7-9|TRBJ1-5
TGTGCCAGCAGCTTAGTGGGCGGATATAGCAATCAGCCCCAGCATTTT
CASSLVGGYSNQPQHF
>TRBD2|NA|TRBV28|TRBJ2-1
TGTGCCAGCAGGTTCCTGCTAGCGGGAGCCCCCGAGATCTACAATGAGCAGTTCTTC
CASRFLLAGAPEIYNEQFF
>TRBD2|few|TRBV9|TRBJ2-5
TGTGCCAGCAGCTTAGGACTAGCGGGCGGAGGAGAGACCCAGTACTTC
CASSLGLAGGGETQYF
>TRBD1|few|TRBV29-1|TRBJ2-7
TGCAGCGTTGGGGACAGCCGACGGACGTGGGAGCAGTACTTC
CSVGDSRRTWEQYF
>TRBD1|NA|TRBV6-1|TRBJ2-6
TGTGCCAGCAGAACGACAGGGACAATAGGCTCTGGGGCCAACGTCCTGACTTTC
CASRTTGTIGSGANVLTF
>TRBD1|few|TRBV6-5|TRBJ2-1
TGTGCCAGCAGTTACCCCAAACAGGGGAATGAGCAGTTCTTC
CASSYPKQGNEQFF
>NA|NA|TRBV11-2|TRBJ1-1
TGTGCCAGCAGCTTTTTGTCATACACTGAAGCTTTCTTT
CASSFLSYTEAFF
>NA|few|TRBV27|TRBJ1-6
TGTGCCAGCAGCCTAACAGGGATGGCCCTCCACTTT
CASSLTGMALHF
>NA|few|TRBV4-1|TRBJ2-1
TGCGCCAGCAGCCAAGATGTAGGAAGGAATGAGCAGTTCTTC
CASSQDVGRNEQFF
>TRBD1|NA|TRBV19|TRBJ1-5
TGTGCCAGTAGGCCGAGGACAGGGGATGACCAGCCCCAGCATTTT
CASRPRTGDDQPQHF
>NA|NA|TRBV29-1|TRBJ2-7
TGCAGCGTTGGATGGGGGCCCACCTACGAGCAGTACTTC
CSVGWGPTYEQYF
>NA|NA|TRBV29-1|TRBJ1-1
TGCAGCGTTGAGCCGGCGGAAAGGAACACTGAAGCTTTCTTT
CSVEPAERNTEAFF
>TRBD2|NA|TRBV20-1|TRBJ2-1
TGCAGTGCTAGAGATAGGACTACTAGCGGGAGGAACAATGAGCAGTTCTTC
CSARDRTTSGRNNEQFF
>NA|few|TRBV7-2|TRBJ2-1
TGTGCCAGCAGCTTAGGAACTAGCCTCTCCTACAATGAGCAGTTCTTC
CASSLGTSLSYNEQFF
>NA|NA|TRBV6-6|TRBJ1-2
TGTGCCAGCAGTTACAGCGATGGCTACACCTTC
CASSYSDGYTF
>NA|NA|TRBV5-1|TRBJ1-2
TGCGCCAGCAGCCCAGGGCTTAATGGCTACACCTTC
CASSPGLNGYTF
>TRBD1|NA|TRBV30|TRBJ1-1
TGTGCCTGGAGTCCTCAACAGGGGACTACTGGAGCTTTCTTT
CAWSPQQGTTGAFF
>NA|NA|TRBV25-1|TRBJ1-2
TGTGCCAGCAGTGAATTGGGCTTCTATGGCTACACCTTC
CASSELGFYGYTF
>NA|many|TRBV12-3/TRBV12-4|TRBJ2-3
TGTGCCAGCAGTTTGATAGATACGCAGTATTTT
CASSLIDTQYF
>NA|NA|TRBV5-1|TRBJ2-7
TGCGCCAGCAGCGCGGCGACAGAGTCCTACGAGCAGTACTTC
CASSAATESYEQYF
>NA|NA|TRBV20-1|TRBJ2-1
TGCAGTGCTAGGCCCAGAGAGCGGGTACACTACAATGGGCAGTTCTTC
CSARPRERVHYNGQFF
>NA|NA|TRBV19|TRBJ2-5
TGTGCCAGTAGTATGTGGGGGGACGGCCCCAAGAAGACCCAGTACTTC
CASSMWGDGPKKTQYF
>TRBD2|NA|TRBV20-1|TRBJ2-1
TGCAGTGCTAGAGGTGTGGGACTAGCGGCCAAAAGCTCCTACAATGAGCAGTTCTTC
CSARGVGLAAKSSYNEQFF
>NA|NA|TRBV9|TRBJ2-3
TGTGCCAGCAGCGTCGGTAGCGTCGGATCGCAGTATTTT
CASSVGSVGSQYF
>NA|few|TRBV6-5|TRBJ2-3
TGTGCCAGCAGTTACCGGGTCGGGAGTTGGTATTTT
CASSYRVGSWYF
>NA|NA|TRBV20-1|TRBJ2-5
TGCAGTGCTAGGTCTCGGGAAGAAGCCCAAGAGACCCAGTACTTC
CSARSREEAQETQYF
>NA|NA|TRBV7-9|TRBJ2-6
TGTGCCAGCAGCACGCCAGCCCTTCACTCTGGGGCCAACGTCCTGACTTTC
CASSTPALHSGANVLTF
>NA|few|TRBV7-8|TRBJ2-3
TGTGCCAGCAGCTTATACAATTTGGGGGGCTTATCGTACACAGATACGCAGTATTTT
CASSLYNLGGLSYTDTQYF
>TRBD2|NA|TRBV9|TRBJ2-1
TGTGCCAGCAGCGAAGATAGCGGGAGGGGGGATGAGCAGTTCTTC
CASSEDSGRGDEQFF
>NA|NA|TRBV4-1|TRBJ2-5
TGCGCCAGCAGCCAGACTATAGCGGAACAAGAGACCCAGTACTTC
CASSQTIAEQETQYF
>NA|few|TRBV29-1|TRBJ2-7
TGCAGCGTCCAACAGGGTTCCGAGCAGTACTTC
CSVQQGSEQYF
>NA|NA|TRBV15|TRBJ1-1
TGTGCCACCAGCAGAGGCCGGGGGATGACTGAAGCTTTCTTT
CATSRGRGMTEAFF
>NA|NA|TRBV7-3|TRBJ1-1
TGTGCCAGCAGCCCAACCCCCTCCAGGTACGGAGCTTTCTTT
CASSPTPSRYGAFF
>NA|few|TRBV6-5|TRBJ2-1
TGTGCCAGCAGGGGTTCCTTCGGTAGAGGGGTAAATGAGCAGTTCTTC
CASRGSFGRGVNEQFF
>NA|NA|TRBV2|TRBJ1-5
TGTGCCAGCAGTGAATTCAGGGCGGATCAGCCCCAGCATTTT
CASSEFRADQPQHF
>TRBD2|NA|TRBV20-1|TRBJ2-3
TGCAGTGCTTCGACTAGCGGCAGCAAAGATACGCAGTATTTT
CSASTSGSKDTQYF
>TRBD2|NA|TRBV20-1|TRBJ2-7
TGCAGTATACTAGCGGGAAGACGACACTCCTACGAGCAGTACTTC
CSILAGRRHSYEQYF
>NA|NA|TRBV12-3/TRBV12-4|TRBJ2-5
TGTGCCAGCAGTTCCCGGACGGAGCAGTACTTC
CASSSRTEQYF
>NA|few|TRBV7-2|TRBJ1-1
TGTGCCAGCAGCTTAGCGTCAAACATGAACACTGAAGCTTTCTTT
CASSLASNMNTEAFF
>TRBD2|NA|TRBV7-9|TRBJ2-3
TGTGCCAGCAGCCCACGACTCGGTCGGGGGGACTCAGATACGCAGTATTTT
CASSPRLGRGDSDTQYF
>NA|few|TRBV2|TRBJ2-7
TGTGCCAGCAGTGAATCCCAGGGTGTTTCCTACGAGCAGTACTTC
CASSESQGVSYEQYF
>NA|NA|TRBV28|TRBJ2-7
TGTGCCAGCAGTTCCCGAATAAACAGGGTAGGGGCATACGAGCAGTACTTC
CASSSRINRVGAYEQYF
>NA|NA|TRBV6-2/TRBV6-3|TRBJ2-1
TGTGCCAGCTGTGCGGGGTCCTACAATGAGCAGTTCTTC
CASCAGSYNEQFF
>NA|NA|TRBV10-3|TRBJ2-2
NA
CAISPSRYEQYFGELFF
>TRBD2|NA|TRBV20-1|TRBJ2-5
TGCAGTGCTAGACAAGGACTAGCGGGAGTCTACGGGCAGTACTTC
CSARQGLAGVYGQYF
>NA|few|TRBV7-3|TRBJ2-6
TGTGCCAGCAGCCAAATCGGGGGAGTTGGGGCCAACGTCCTGACTTTC
CASSQIGGVGANVLTF
>TRBD2|NA|TRBV5-1|TRBJ2-1
TGCGCCAGCAGCTCGGGACACAGAACCCCGGGACTAGCGGGAGAATACAATGAGCAGTTCTTC
CASSSGHRTPGLAGEYNEQFF
>NA|many|TRBV5-5|TRBJ2-7
TGTGCCAGCAGCTTCCGGGCGAGCGGGCTGCTCTCCTACGAGCAGTACTTC
CASSFRASGLLSYEQYF